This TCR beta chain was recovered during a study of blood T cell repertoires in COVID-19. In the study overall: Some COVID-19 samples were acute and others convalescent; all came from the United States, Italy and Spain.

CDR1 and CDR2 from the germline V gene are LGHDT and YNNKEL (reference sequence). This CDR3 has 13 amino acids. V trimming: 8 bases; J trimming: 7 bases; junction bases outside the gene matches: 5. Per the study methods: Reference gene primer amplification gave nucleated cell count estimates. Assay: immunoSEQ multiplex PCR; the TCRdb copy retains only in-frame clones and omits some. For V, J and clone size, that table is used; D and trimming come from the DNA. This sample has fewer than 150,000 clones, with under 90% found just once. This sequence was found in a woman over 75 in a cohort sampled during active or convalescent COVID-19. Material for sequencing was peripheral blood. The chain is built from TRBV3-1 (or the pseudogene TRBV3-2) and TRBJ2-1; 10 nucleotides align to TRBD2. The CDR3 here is CASQRGGGNEQFF. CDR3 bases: TGTGCCAGCCAGCGGGGGGGCGGTAATGAGCAGTTCTTC.